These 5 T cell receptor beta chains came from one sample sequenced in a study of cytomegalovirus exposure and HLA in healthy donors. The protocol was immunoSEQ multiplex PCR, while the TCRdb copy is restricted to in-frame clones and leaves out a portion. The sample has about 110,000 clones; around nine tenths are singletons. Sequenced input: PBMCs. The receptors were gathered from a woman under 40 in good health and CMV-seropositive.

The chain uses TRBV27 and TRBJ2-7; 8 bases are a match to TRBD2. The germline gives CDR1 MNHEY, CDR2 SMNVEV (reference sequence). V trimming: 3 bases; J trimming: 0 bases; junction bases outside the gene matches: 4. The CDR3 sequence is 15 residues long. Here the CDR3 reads CASSFVAGSSYEQYF. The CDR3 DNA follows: TGTGCCAGCAGTTTTGTAGCGGGGAGCTCCTACGAGCAGTACTTC.

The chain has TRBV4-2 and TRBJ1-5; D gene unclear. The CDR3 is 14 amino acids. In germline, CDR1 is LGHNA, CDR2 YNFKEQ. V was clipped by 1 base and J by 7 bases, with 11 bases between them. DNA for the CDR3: TGTGCCAGCAGCCAAGTTTACAATAGCCAGCCCCAGCATTTT. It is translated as CASSQVYNSQPQHF.

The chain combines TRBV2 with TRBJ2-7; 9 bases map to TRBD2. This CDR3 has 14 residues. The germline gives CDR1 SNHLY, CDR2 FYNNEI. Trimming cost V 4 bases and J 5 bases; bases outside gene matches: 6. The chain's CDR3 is CASSGTSVSHEQYF. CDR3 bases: TGTGCCAGCAGTGGGACTAGCGTTTCCCACGAGCAGTACTTC.

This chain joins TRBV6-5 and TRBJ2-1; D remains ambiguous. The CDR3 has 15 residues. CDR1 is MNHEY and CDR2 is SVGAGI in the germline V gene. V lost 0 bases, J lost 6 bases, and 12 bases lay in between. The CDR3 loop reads CASSYSGSAGNEQFF. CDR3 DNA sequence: TGTGCCAGCAGTTACTCTGGAAGCGCCGGCAATGAGCAGTTCTTC.

CDR3 sequence: CASSSRDSPRDTQYF. The CDR3 coding sequence is TGTGCCAGCAGTTCCCGGGACTCACCAAGAGATACGCAGTATTTT. The chain links TRBV6-5 to TRBJ2-3; D is possibly TRBD2 (6 bases). The CDR3 sequence is 15 residues long. Per the germline V gene, CDR1 is MNHEY and CDR2 is SVGAGI. V lost 4 bases and J 5 bases, leaving 16 bases between the germline ends.